The clone carrying this TCR beta chain was seen a single time. These data are taken from a study of control samples from healthy donors and cancer patients. Clones were read by immunoSEQ multiplex PCR, and TCRdb kept only the in-frame ones, dropping some. The sample consists of 160,000 or so clones, roughly 92% of them appearing once. Trimming took 5 bases from V and 1 from J; bases not matched to a gene: 5. The CDR3 runs to 15 residues. Germline CDR1 reads LNHDA; CDR2 reads SQIVND (reference sequence). The sequenced sample was blood. This TCR came from a man in his forties or fifties in good health. V and J are TRBV19 and TRBJ2-7, with 10 bases aligning to TRBD2. The CDR3 DNA sequence: TGTGCCAGTAGTCACAGGACTAGCGGTTCCTACGAGCAGTACTTC. Translated, it gives CASSHRTSGSYEQYF.